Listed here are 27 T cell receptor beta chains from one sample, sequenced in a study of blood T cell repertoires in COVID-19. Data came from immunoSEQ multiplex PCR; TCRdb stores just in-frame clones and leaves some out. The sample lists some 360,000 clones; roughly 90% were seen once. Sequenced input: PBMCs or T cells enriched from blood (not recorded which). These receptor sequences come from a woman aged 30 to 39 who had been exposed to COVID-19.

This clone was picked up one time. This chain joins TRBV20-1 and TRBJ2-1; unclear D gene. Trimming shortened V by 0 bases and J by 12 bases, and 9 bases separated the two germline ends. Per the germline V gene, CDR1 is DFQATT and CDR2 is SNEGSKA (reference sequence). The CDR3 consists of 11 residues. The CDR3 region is CSARDHARQFF. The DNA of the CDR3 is TGCAGTGCTAGAGATCACGCCAGGCAGTTCTTC.

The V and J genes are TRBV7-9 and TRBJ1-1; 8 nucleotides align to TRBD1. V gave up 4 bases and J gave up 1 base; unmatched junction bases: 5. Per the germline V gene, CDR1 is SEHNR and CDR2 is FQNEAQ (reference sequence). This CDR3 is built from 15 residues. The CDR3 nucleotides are TGTGCCAGCAGCTCCCGACAGGGGAAGAACACTGAAGCTTTCTTT. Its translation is CASSSRQGKNTEAFF.

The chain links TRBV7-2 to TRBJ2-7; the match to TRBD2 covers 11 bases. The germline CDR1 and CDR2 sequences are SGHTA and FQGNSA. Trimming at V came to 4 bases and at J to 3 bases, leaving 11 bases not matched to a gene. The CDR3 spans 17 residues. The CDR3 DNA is TGTGCCAGCAGCTCCCTTTTACTAGCGGGAGATCTCTACGAGCAGTACTTC. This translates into CASSSLLLAGDLYEQYF.

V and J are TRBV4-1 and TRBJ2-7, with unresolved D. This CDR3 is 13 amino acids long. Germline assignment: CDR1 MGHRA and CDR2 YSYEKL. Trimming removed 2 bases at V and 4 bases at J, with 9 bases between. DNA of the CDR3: TGCGCCAGCAGCCAATCGGTGTGGTACGAGCAGTACTTC. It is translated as CASSQSVWYEQYF.

CDR3 sequence reads: CASSRTSVNTGELFF. In nucleotides, the CDR3 is TGTGCCAGCAGCCGGACTAGCGTGAACACCGGGGAGCTGTTTTTT. The rearrangement joins TRBV11-2 to TRBJ2-2, with 9 bases lining up with TRBD2. With 5 bases clipped from V and 1 base from J, the junction kept 2 bases outside the gene matches. The CDR3 sequence is 15 residues long. Per germline, CDR1 SGHAT and CDR2 FQNNGV.

CDR3 residues: CASSDQGGDEQYF. The CDR3 nucleotides read TGTGCCAGCAGTGACCAGGGTGGCGACGAGCAGTACTTC. The chain employs TRBV25-1 and TRBJ2-7; maybe TRBD1 (5 bases). The CDR3 length is 13 residues. The V end lost 3 bases, the J end lost 5 bases, and 11 bases lay between the germline ends. Germline CDR1 MGHDK, CDR2 SYGVNS.

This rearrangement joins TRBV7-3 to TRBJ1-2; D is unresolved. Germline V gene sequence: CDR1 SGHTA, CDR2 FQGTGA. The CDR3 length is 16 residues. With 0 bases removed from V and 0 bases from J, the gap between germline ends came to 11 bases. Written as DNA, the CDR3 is TGTGCCAGCAGCTTAACGTCCGTCGGTGCTAACTATGGCTACACCTTC. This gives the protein CASSLTSVGANYGYTF.

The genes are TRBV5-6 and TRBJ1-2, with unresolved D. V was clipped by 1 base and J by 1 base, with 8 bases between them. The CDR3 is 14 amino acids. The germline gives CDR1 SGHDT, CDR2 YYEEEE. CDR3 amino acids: CASSLSNGNYGYTF. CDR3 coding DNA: TGTGCCAGCAGCTTGTCGAACGGTAACTATGGCTACACCTTC.

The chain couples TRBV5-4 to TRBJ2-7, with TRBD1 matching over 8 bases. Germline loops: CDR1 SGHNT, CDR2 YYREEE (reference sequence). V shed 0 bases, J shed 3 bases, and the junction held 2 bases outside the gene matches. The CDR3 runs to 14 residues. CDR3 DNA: TGTGCCAGCAGCTTGGAGGGACAGGACTACGAGCAGTACTTC. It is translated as CASSLEGQDYEQYF. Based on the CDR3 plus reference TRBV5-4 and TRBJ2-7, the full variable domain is ETGVTQSPTHLIKTRGQQVTLRCSSQSGHNTVSWYQQALGQGPQFIFQYYREEENGRGNFPPRFSGLQFPNYSSELNVNALELDDSALYLCASSLEGQDYEQYFGPGTRLTVT.

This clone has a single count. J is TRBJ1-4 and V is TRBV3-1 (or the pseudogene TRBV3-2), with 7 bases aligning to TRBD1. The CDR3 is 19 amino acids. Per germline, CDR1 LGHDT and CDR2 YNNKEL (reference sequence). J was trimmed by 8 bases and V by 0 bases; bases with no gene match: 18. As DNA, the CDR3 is TGTGCCAGCAGCCAAGACCCGCCGAAGCCCGGTACAGGGGACGAAAAACTGTTTTTT. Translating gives CASSQDPPKPGTGDEKLFF.

The CDR3 spells CASSLRGSGQGRSEQYF. CDR3 coding DNA: TGTGCCAGCAGCTTAAGGGGGTCTGGACAGGGAAGGTCCGAGCAGTACTTC. The rearrangement links TRBV7-9 to TRBJ2-7; 8 positions agree with TRBD1. CDR1 SEHNR and CDR2 FQNEAQ come from the germline V gene (reference sequence). V lost 2 bases to trimming and J lost 6 bases; unmatched junction nucleotides: 15. The CDR3 runs 17 residues. Complete variable domain (other parts from reference TRBV7-9 and TRBJ2-7): DTGVSQNPRHKITKRGQNVTFRCDPISEHNRLYWYRQTLGQGPEFLTYFQNEAQLEKSRLLSDRFSAERPKGSFSTLEIQRTEQGDSAMYLCASSLRGSGQGRSEQYFGPGTRLTVT.

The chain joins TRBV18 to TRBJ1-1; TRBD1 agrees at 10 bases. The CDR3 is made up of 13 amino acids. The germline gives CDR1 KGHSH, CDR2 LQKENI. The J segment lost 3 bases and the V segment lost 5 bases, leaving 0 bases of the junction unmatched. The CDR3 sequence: CASSGTGDTEAFF. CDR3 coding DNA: TGTGCCAGCTCAGGGACAGGGGACACTGAAGCTTTCTTT.

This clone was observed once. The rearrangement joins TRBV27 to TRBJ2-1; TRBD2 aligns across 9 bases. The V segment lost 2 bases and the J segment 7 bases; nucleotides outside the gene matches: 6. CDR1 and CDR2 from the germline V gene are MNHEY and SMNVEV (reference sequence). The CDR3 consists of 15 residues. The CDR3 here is CASSLRGRAGNEQFF. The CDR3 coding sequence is TGTGCCAGCAGTTTACGCGGGAGGGCAGGAAATGAGCAGTTCTTC.

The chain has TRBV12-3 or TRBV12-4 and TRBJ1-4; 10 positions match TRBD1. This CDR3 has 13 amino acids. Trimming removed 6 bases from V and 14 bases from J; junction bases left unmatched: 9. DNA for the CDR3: TGTGCCAGCAGCGAACGACAGGGGGCCCGGCTGTTTTTT. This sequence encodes CASSERQGARLFF.

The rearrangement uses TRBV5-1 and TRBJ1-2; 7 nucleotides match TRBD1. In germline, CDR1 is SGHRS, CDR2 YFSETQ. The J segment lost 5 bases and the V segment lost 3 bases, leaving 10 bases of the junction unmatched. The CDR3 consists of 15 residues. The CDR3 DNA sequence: TGCGCCAGCAGCTCCGAGGGGGCATTGGGATATGGCTACACCTTC. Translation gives CASSSEGALGYGYTF.

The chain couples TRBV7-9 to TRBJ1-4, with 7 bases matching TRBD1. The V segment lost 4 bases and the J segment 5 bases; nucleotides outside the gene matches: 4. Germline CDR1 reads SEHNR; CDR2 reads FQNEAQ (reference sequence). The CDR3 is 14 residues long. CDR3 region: CASSSQGGNEKLFF. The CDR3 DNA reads TGTGCCAGCAGCTCCCAGGGGGGAAATGAAAAACTGTTTTTT.

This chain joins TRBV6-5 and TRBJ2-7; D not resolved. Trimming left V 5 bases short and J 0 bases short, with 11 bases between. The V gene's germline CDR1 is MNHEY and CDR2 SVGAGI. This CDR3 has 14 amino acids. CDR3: CASSHSLSSYEQYF. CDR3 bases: TGTGCCAGCAGTCACAGTCTGAGCTCCTACGAGCAGTACTTC.

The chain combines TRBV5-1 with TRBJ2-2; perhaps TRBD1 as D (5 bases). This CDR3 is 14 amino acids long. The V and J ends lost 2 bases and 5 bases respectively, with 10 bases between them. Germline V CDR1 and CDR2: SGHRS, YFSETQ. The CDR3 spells CASSLQVLTGELFF. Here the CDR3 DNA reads TGCGCCAGCAGCTTACAGGTGTTAACCGGGGAGCTGTTTTTT.

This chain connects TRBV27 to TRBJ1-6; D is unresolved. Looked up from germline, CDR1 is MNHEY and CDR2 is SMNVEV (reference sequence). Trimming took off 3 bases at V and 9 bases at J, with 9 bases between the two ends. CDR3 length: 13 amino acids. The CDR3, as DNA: TGTGCCAGCAGTTTTTTTCTCTCTTCACCCCTCCACTTT. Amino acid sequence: CASSFFLSSPLHF.

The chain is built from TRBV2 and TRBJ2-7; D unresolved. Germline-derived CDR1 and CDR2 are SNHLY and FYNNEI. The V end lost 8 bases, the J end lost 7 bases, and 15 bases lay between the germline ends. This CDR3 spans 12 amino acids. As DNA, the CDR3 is TGTGCCAGCCTGGAGCTTTTTGGGGAGCAGTACTTC. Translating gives CASLELFGEQYF.

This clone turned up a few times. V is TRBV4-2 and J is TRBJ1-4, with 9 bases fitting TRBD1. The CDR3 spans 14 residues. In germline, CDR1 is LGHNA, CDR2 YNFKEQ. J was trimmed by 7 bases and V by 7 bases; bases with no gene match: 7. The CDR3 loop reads CASTYDRGSEKLFF. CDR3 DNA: TGTGCCAGCACCTATGACAGGGGGAGTGAAAAACTGTTTTTT.

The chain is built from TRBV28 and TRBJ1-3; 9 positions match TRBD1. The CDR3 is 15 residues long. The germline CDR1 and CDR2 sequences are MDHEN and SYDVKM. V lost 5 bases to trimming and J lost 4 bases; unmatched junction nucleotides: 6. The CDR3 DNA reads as TGTGCCAGCAGTAAACAGGGGGCGAGGGGAAACACCATATATTTT. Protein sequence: CASSKQGARGNTIYF.

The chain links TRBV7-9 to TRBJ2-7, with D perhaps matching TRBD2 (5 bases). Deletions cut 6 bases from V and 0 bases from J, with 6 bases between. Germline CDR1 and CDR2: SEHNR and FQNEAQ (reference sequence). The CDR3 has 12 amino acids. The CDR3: CASRRASYEQYF. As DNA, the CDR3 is TGTGCCAGCAGGAGGGCCTCCTACGAGCAGTACTTC.

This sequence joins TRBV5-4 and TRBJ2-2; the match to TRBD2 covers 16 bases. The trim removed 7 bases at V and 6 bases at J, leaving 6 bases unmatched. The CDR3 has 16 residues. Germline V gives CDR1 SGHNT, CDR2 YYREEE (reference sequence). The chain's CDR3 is CASSGLAGGGPGELFF. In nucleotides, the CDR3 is TGTGCCAGCTCGGGACTAGCGGGAGGGGGGCCCGGGGAGCTGTTTTTT.

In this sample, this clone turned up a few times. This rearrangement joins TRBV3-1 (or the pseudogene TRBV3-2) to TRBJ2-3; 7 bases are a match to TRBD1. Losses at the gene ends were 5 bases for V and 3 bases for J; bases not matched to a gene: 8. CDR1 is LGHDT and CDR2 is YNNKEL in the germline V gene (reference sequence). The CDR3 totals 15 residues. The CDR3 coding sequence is TGTGCCAGCAGCTGGGGACAGACCCTGACAGATACGCAGTATTTT. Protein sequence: CASSWGQTLTDTQYF.

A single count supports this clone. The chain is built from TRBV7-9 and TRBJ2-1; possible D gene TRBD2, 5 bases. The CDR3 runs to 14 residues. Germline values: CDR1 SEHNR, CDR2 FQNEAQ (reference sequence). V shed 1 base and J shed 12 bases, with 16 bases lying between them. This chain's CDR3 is CASSLEVPGIGQFF. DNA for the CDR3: TGTGCCAGCAGCTTAGAAGTCCCGGGGATAGGGCAGTTCTTC.

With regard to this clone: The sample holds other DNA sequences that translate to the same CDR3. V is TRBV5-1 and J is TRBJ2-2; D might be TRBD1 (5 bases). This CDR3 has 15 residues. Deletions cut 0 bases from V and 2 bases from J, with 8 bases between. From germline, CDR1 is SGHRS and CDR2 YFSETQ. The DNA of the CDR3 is TGCGCCAGCAGCTTGGGTGGGGCCAACACCGGGGAGCTGTTTTTT. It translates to CASSLGGANTGELFF.